The 27 T cell receptor beta chains listed next were all sequenced from one sample in a study of blood T cell repertoires in COVID-19. Some clones are missing from TCRdb's copy, which holds only in-frame ones; the method was immunoSEQ multiplex PCR. The data hold tens of thousands of clones, with over 70% observed a single time. Sequenced input: peripheral blood. The receptor set was obtained from a man older than 75 with active or convalescent COVID-19.

The chain combines TRBV6-6 with TRBJ2-7; D is perhaps TRBD1 (5 bases). Germline lookup yields CDR1 MNHNY and CDR2 SVGAGI (reference sequence). The ends were cut back, 2 bases at V and 7 bases at J, with 15 bases in the middle. The CDR3 consists of 14 residues. The CDR3 region is CASSYGQGVGEQYF. The CDR3 DNA reads TGTGCCAGCAGTTACGGGCAGGGTGTAGGAGAGCAGTACTTC.

CDR3 nucleotides: TGTGCCACTACCTGGGGCGGCACAGATACGCAGTATTTT. Translated: CATTWGGTDTQYF. The rearrangement uses TRBV6-6 and TRBJ2-3, with D possibly being TRBD1 (5 bases). The CDR3 length is 13 residues. CDR1 and CDR2 (germline): MNHNY, SVGAGI (reference sequence). V was clipped by 10 bases and J by 1 base, with 12 bases between them.

The chain recombines TRBV29-1 with TRBJ1-1; 8 nucleotides match TRBD1. The CDR3 length is 13 residues. The V segment lost 7 bases and the J segment 0 bases; nucleotides outside the gene matches: 4. Germline assignment: CDR1 SQVTM and CDR2 ANQGSEA. CDR3 bases: TGCAGCGCCCGACAGGGGATGAACACTGAAGCTTTCTTT. Its translation: CSARQGMNTEAFF.

This clone was counted once. This sequence joins TRBV6-1 and TRBJ2-3; maybe TRBD2 (7 bases). Germline loops: CDR1 MNHNS, CDR2 SASEGT. The CDR3 extends over 16 amino acids. Trimming shortened V by 4 bases and J by 1 base, and 15 bases separated the two germline ends. The CDR3 nucleotides read TGTGCCAGCAGTGGGATTTGGCGGGGGCGCACAGATACGCAGTATTTT. Encoded protein: CASSGIWRGRTDTQYF.

This clone was picked up a small number of times. This sequence joins TRBV30 and TRBJ1-6, with unresolved D. Germline-derived CDR1 and CDR2 are GTSNPN and SVGIG (reference sequence). The CDR3 consists of 13 residues. Trimming pared 1 base from V and 6 bases from J, leaving 7 bases between. The CDR3 here is CAWSEQPNSPLHF. In nucleotides, the CDR3 is TGTGCCTGGAGTGAACAGCCTAATTCACCCCTCCACTTT. Using reference TRBV30 and TRBJ1-6 for the parts outside the CDR3, the full variable domain is SQTIHQWPATLVQPVGSPLSLECTVEGTSNPNLYWYRQAAGRGLQLLFYSVGIGQISSEVPQNLSASRPQDRQFILSSKKLLLSDSGFYLCAWSEQPNSPLHFGNGTRLTVT.

This sequence joins TRBV6-6 and TRBJ2-7; 14 bases map to TRBD2. The CDR3 is 18 amino acids. Trimming removed 6 bases from V and 5 bases from J; junction bases left unmatched: 15. In germline, CDR1 is MNHNY, CDR2 SVGAGI (reference sequence). CDR3: CASSRPPGLAGAGHEQYF. CDR3 in DNA: TGTGCCAGCAGCCGACCGCCGGGACTAGCGGGAGCAGGCCACGAGCAGTACTTC.

The chain links TRBV5-5 to TRBJ1-4; D might be TRBD1 (5 bases). Per the germline V gene, CDR1 is SGHKS and CDR2 is YYEKEE (reference sequence). The CDR3 contains 14 residues. Between the trimmed V and J ends, which lost 1 base and 5 bases, there was a span of 9 bases. The CDR3: CASSLMGGNEKLFF. Written as DNA, the CDR3 is TGTGCCAGCAGCTTGATGGGGGGGAATGAAAAACTGTTTTTT. The full variable domain, in which reference TRBV5-5 and TRBJ1-4 provide the parts outside the CDR3, is DAGVTQSPTHLIKTRGQQVTLRCSPISGHKSVSWYQQVLGQGPQFIFQYYEKEERGRGNFPDRFSARQFPNYSSELNVNALLLGDSALYLCASSLMGGNEKLFFGSGTQLSVL.

This sequence joins TRBV6-5 and TRBJ2-3, with a possible D match to TRBD2 (5 bases). This CDR3 has 15 amino acids. With 6 bases removed from V and 1 base from J, the gap between germline ends came to 14 bases. Germline V gives CDR1 MNHEY, CDR2 SVGAGI. The CDR3, as DNA: TGTGCCAGCAGCAAGATAGCGAGGGGCACAGATACGCAGTATTTT. Translation gives CASSKIARGTDTQYF.

This clone was seen just once. This sequence joins TRBV4-1 and TRBJ1-2; D is possibly TRBD1 (5 bases). Looked up from germline, CDR1 is MGHRA and CDR2 is YSYEKL. Trimming took off 2 bases at V and 2 bases at J, with 15 bases between the two ends. The CDR3 has 16 residues. For the CDR3, the DNA is TGCGCCAGCAGCCAACCCGGTAAGACAGCGAACTATGGCTACACCTTC. Translating it yields CASSQPGKTANYGYTF.

The rearrangement uses TRBV9 and TRBJ2-1; 13 positions agree with TRBD2. The CDR3 totals 16 residues. J lost 9 bases, V lost 0 bases, and 6 bases had no gene match. Germline CDR1 is SGDLS and CDR2 is YYNGEE. In DNA, the CDR3 is TGTGCCAGCAGCGTAGGAGGGACTAGCGGGATGGGTGAGCAGTTCTTC. It codes for CASSVGGTSGMGEQFF.

V gene TRBV30 combines with J gene TRBJ2-7, with TRBD2 as a possible D gene (6 bases). The V and J ends lost 0 bases and 4 bases respectively, with 10 bases between them. The CDR3 spans 13 residues. Germline assignment: CDR1 GTSNPN and CDR2 SVGIG (reference sequence). The CDR3 nucleotides read TGTGCCTGGAGTGTAGTTGGGGGGTACGAGCAGTACTTC. Translating it yields CAWSVVGGYEQYF.

The chain joins TRBV4-1 to TRBJ2-1; TRBD2 matches 7 bases. The CDR3 contains 16 residues. Trimming at V came to 0 bases and at J to 1 base, leaving 3 bases not matched to a gene. Germline V gene lookup returns CDR1 MGHRA and CDR2 YSYEKL. CDR3: CASSQDGGGSYNEQFF. In nucleotides, the CDR3 is TGCGCCAGCAGCCAAGACGGCGGGGGTTCCTACAATGAGCAGTTCTTC.

The rearrangement links TRBV19 to TRBJ1-3; D ambiguous. The CDR3 is 14 residues long. Trimming cost V 7 bases and J 0 bases, with 10 bases left between them. Germline values: CDR1 LNHDA, CDR2 SQIVND (reference sequence). The chain's CDR3 is CASKSGTSGNTIYF. DNA for the CDR3: TGTGCCAGTAAGTCAGGAACCTCTGGAAACACCATATATTTT. The entire variable domain, with the rest obtained from reference TRBV19 and TRBJ1-3, is as follows: DGGITQSPKYLFRKEGQNVTLSCEQNLNHDAMYWYRQDPGQGLRLIYYSQIVNDFQKGDIAEGYSVSREKKESFPLTVTSAQKNPTAFYLCASKSGTSGNTIYFGEGSWLTVV.

This chain joins TRBV28 and TRBJ2-5; 8 positions agree with TRBD1. Unmatched junction bases numbered 12, after V lost 1 base and J lost 5 bases. CDR1 and CDR2 (germline): MDHEN, SYDVKM. The CDR3 extends over 17 amino acids. The CDR3 DNA sequence: TGTGCCAGCAGTTTATTAATAGGGCAGGGGGCGCGGGAGACCCAGTACTTC. Residues: CASSLLIGQGARETQYF.

V gene TRBV29-1 combines with J gene TRBJ1-1; D ambiguous. The CDR3 runs to 12 residues. V shed 1 base and J shed 4 bases, with 7 bases lying between them. Germline V gives CDR1 SQVTM, CDR2 ANQGSEA. The CDR3 DNA reads as TGCAGCGTTGAAGCCCCGGGCACTGAAGCTTTCTTT. This encodes CSVEAPGTEAFF.

The V gene is TRBV4-1, the J gene TRBJ2-1, with 8 bases aligning to TRBD1. CDR3 length equals 16 residues. The germline CDR1 and CDR2 sequences are MGHRA and YSYEKL. J lost 9 bases, V lost 2 bases, and 12 bases had no gene match. The CDR3 nucleotides read TGCGCCAGCAGCCAACACCGGGACAGGCTTTTTGGTGAGCAGTTCTTC. Amino acid sequence: CASSQHRDRLFGEQFF.

The chain combines TRBV6-6 with TRBJ1-5; 7 bases map to TRBD1. Unmatched junction bases numbered 6, after V lost 5 bases and J lost 2 bases. The CDR3 covers 15 residues. CDR1 and CDR2 (germline): MNHNY, SVGAGI (reference sequence). The CDR3 DNA follows: TGTGCCAGCAGTCAGACAGGGTTTGGCAATCAGCCCCAGCATTTT. This sequence encodes CASSQTGFGNQPQHF.

This CDR3 is CASRAGTGRYGYTF. The CDR3 DNA reads TGTGCCAGCAGGGCCGGGACAGGGAGGTATGGCTACACCTTC. The chain joins TRBV25-1 to TRBJ1-2; 9 nucleotides line up with TRBD1. The junction had 7 bases not matched to a gene; V was cut back by 6 bases and J by 5 bases. Looked up from germline, CDR1 is MGHDK and CDR2 is SYGVNS. There are 14 residues in the CDR3.

This chain uses TRBV28 with TRBJ2-2; D unclear. CDR1 and CDR2 from the germline V gene are MDHEN and SYDVKM. Trimming pared 6 bases from V and 3 bases from J, leaving 5 bases between. The CDR3 covers 12 residues. CDR3 bases: TGTGCCAGCAGAAGCTACACCGGGGAGCTGTTTTTT. This sequence encodes CASRSYTGELFF.

This chain uses TRBV19 with TRBJ1-6; D might be TRBD1 (6 bases). The CDR3 is made up of 17 amino acids. Germline lookup yields CDR1 LNHDA and CDR2 SQIVND (reference sequence). V shed 5 bases and J shed 0 bases, with 14 bases lying between them. The chain's CDR3 is CASSRRTVSSYNSPLHF. The DNA for the CDR3 is TGTGCCAGTAGTCGCCGGACAGTTAGCTCCTATAATTCACCCCTCCACTTT. The variable domain in full, with the rest retrieved from reference TRBV19 and TRBJ1-6, is DGGITQSPKYLFRKEGQNVTLSCEQNLNHDAMYWYRQDPGQGLRLIYYSQIVNDFQKGDIAEGYSVSREKKESFPLTVTSAQKNPTAFYLCASSRRTVSSYNSPLHFGNGTRLTVT.

A single count supports this clone. J is TRBJ2-7 and V is TRBV4-1, with D maybe TRBD2 (5 bases). Per germline, CDR1 MGHRA and CDR2 YSYEKL. V lost 5 bases to trimming and J lost 2 bases, with 13 bases between them. This CDR3 contains 14 residues. The CDR3 spells CASSEGRQAYEQYF. The CDR3 nucleotides read TGCGCCAGCAGCGAGGGTCGTCAGGCCTACGAGCAGTACTTC.

This clone was seen more than once but under ten times. The chain couples TRBV5-4 to TRBJ2-3, with 7 bases fitting TRBD2. The ends lost 3 bases at V and 0 bases at J; junction bases unmatched: 4. The CDR3 loop spans 15 amino acids. The germline V gene has CDR1 SGHNT and CDR2 YYREEE (reference sequence). The CDR3 protein is CASSSGLTSTDTQYF. The DNA of the CDR3 is TGTGCCAGCAGCTCGGGACTAACTAGCACAGATACGCAGTATTTT.

This clone appeared once. The gene calls are TRBV28 and TRBJ2-5; possibly TRBD1 for D (6 bases). CDR3 length: 12 residues. Trimming left V 6 bases short and J 14 bases short, with 19 bases between. In germline, CDR1 is MDHEN, CDR2 SYDVKM. The CDR3 bases are TGTGCCAGCAGCAAAACTAGACAGGTTTTATACTTC. It is translated as CASSKTRQVLYF.

The chain links TRBV2 to TRBJ1-2; TRBD1 agrees at 9 bases. The V and J ends lost 5 bases and 2 bases, in that order; junction bases with no gene match: 3. CDR3 length: 14 amino acids. Per germline, CDR1 SNHLY and CDR2 FYNNEI. The CDR3 coding sequence is TGTGCCAGCAGTCACAGGGGGCAAAACTATGGCTACACCTTC. Amino acid sequence: CASSHRGQNYGYTF.

This clone was seen more than once but under ten times. The chain couples TRBV30 to TRBJ1-5; no definite D call. Between the trimmed V and J ends, which lost 2 bases and 7 bases, there was a span of 21 bases. This CDR3 spans 16 amino acids. Germline lookup yields CDR1 GTSNPN and CDR2 SVGIG (reference sequence). This CDR3 is CAWSIGGTNGGQPQHF. CDR3 nucleotide sequence: TGTGCCTGGAGTATAGGCGGAACGAACGGCGGCCAGCCCCAGCATTTT.

CDR3 amino acids: CASSLAGGSLYEQYF. CDR3 in DNA: TGTGCCAGCAGCTTAGCGGGGGGTTCTCTCTACGAGCAGTACTTC. The V and J genes are TRBV7-6 and TRBJ2-7, with a weak D call TRBD2 (6 bases). Germline V gene data show CDR1 as SGHVS and CDR2 as FNYEAQ. Trimming left V 0 bases short and J 3 bases short, with 12 bases between. The length of the CDR3 is 15 residues.

A single count supports this clone. The chain combines TRBV7-6 with TRBJ2-2; weak D call: TRBD1 (5 bases). V lost 0 bases and J lost 0, with 11 bases in between. The V gene's germline CDR1 is SGHVS and CDR2 FNYEAQ. The CDR3 loop spans 17 amino acids. CDR3: CASSLAGRQTNTGELFF. The DNA of the CDR3 is TGTGCCAGCAGCTTAGCGGGGCGACAGACGAACACCGGGGAGCTGTTTTTT.